Below are 27 T cell receptor beta chains sequenced from a single sample in a study of blood T cell repertoires in COVID-19. Assay: immunoSEQ multiplex PCR; the TCRdb copy retains only in-frame clones and omits some. The sample lists fewer than 300,000 clones; approximately 78% were seen once. The specimen sequenced was PBMCs or T cells enriched from blood (not recorded which). These receptors originate from a man in his forties who had been exposed to COVID-19.

This clone was seen a single time. The chain employs TRBV5-5 and TRBJ2-7; tentative D call: TRBD1 (6 bases). This CDR3 is built from 17 residues. From germline, CDR1 is SGHKS and CDR2 YYEKEE (reference sequence). Trimming removed 2 bases from V and 1 base from J, with 19 bases in between. CDR3 nucleotide sequence: TGTGCCAGCAGCTTTGCGCATGGTGCAGGGGTATCCTACGAGCAGTACTTC. This sequence encodes CASSFAHGAGVSYEQYF.

The rearrangement uses TRBV19 and TRBJ1-3, with 11 bases that match TRBD1. The CDR3 consists of 16 residues. CDR1 is LNHDA, CDR2 SQIVND, per germline (reference sequence). V lost 5 bases, J lost 7 bases, and 10 bases stayed unmatched. The CDR3 DNA reads TGTGCCAGTAGTCCGCCGGGACAGGGGGTCGGGAACACCATATATTTT. It yields the protein CASSPPGQGVGNTIYF.

J is TRBJ2-1 and V is TRBV15; TRBD2 matches at 10 bases. The CDR3 has 15 residues. The V gene end was trimmed by 4 bases and the J gene end by 6 bases; junction bases not matched to a gene: 6. Looked up from germline, CDR1 is LNHNV and CDR2 is YYDKDF (reference sequence). CDR3 nucleotides: TGTGCCACCAGCAAATGGACTAGCGGAGGCAATGAGCAGTTCTTC. As protein: CATSKWTSGGNEQFF.

A word on this clone: This sample includes further DNA sequences coding for the same CDR3. The rearrangement joins TRBV7-9 to TRBJ1-1; D uncertain. The CDR3 runs 13 residues. V shed 3 bases and J shed 4 bases, with 9 bases lying between them. The germline gives CDR1 SEHNR, CDR2 FQNEAQ (reference sequence). The CDR3 protein is CASSLEGGTEAFF. The CDR3 region has the DNA TGTGCCAGCAGCTTGGAGGGAGGCACTGAAGCTTTCTTT.

Many counts were recorded for this clone. The gene calls are TRBV10-3 and TRBJ1-1, with D perhaps TRBD1 (5 bases). Trimming removed 8 bases at V and 2 bases at J, with 15 bases between. The CDR3 totals 14 residues. CDR1 and CDR2 from the germline V gene are ENHRY and SYGVKD. The DNA for the CDR3 is TGTGCCATCGTCCCCGACAGAGCAAACACTGAAGCTTTCTTT. This sequence encodes CAIVPDRANTEAFF.

V is TRBV20-1 and J is TRBJ2-5, with D perhaps TRBD1 (5 bases). V was clipped by 3 bases and J by 2 bases, with 25 bases between them. Germline V gene data show CDR1 as DFQATT and CDR2 as SNEGSKA (reference sequence). The CDR3 length is 18 residues. CDR3 loop: CSASGFVPMVTAQETQYF. DNA of the CDR3: TGCAGTGCTAGTGGTTTCGTTCCCATGGTGACAGCTCAAGAGACCCAGTACTTC.

This clone was detected once. J is TRBJ2-5 and V is TRBV19; possibly TRBD1 for D (6 bases). The CDR3 spans 14 residues. In germline, CDR1 is LNHDA, CDR2 SQIVND (reference sequence). The V and J ends lost 4 bases and 5 bases respectively, with 14 bases between them. CDR3 protein: CASSKKTGVETQYF. CDR3 sequence (DNA): TGTGCCAGTAGTAAAAAGACAGGTGTGGAGACCCAGTACTTC.

V is TRBV5-1 and J is TRBJ2-3; 9 nucleotides align to TRBD2. Germline CDR1 reads SGHRS; CDR2 reads YFSETQ. CDR3 length equals 13 residues. Germline trimming cut 5 bases from V and 5 bases from J; bases unmatched to any gene: 3. CDR3 residues: CASRASGKDTQYF. The DNA for the CDR3 is TGCGCCAGCAGGGCTAGCGGGAAAGATACGCAGTATTTT.

This clone was counted only a few times. The rearrangement joins TRBV28 to TRBJ2-3; D is ambiguous. CDR1 is MDHEN and CDR2 is SYDVKM in the germline V gene. The CDR3 sequence is 14 residues long. Trimming left V 4 bases short and J 1 base short, with 9 bases between. The CDR3 region is CASSSPTGTDTQYF. DNA of the CDR3: TGTGCCAGCAGTTCCCCCACGGGCACAGATACGCAGTATTTT. Full variable domain (rest looked up from reference TRBV28 and TRBJ2-3): DVKVTQSSRYLVKRTGEKVFLECVQDMDHENMFWYRQDPGLGLRLIYFSYDVKMKEKGDIPEGYSVSREKKERFSLILESASTNQTSMYLCASSSPTGTDTQYFGPGTRLTVL.

The V and J genes are TRBV9 and TRBJ2-7; TRBD1 might be the D (5 bases). The CDR3 is made up of 13 amino acids. Between the trimmed V and J ends, which lost 4 bases and 2 bases, there was a span of 10 bases. Per germline, CDR1 SGDLS and CDR2 YYNGEE. CDR3 amino acids: CASSQQGTYEQYF. DNA of the CDR3: TGTGCCAGCAGCCAGCAGGGCACCTACGAGCAGTACTTC.

The rearrangement links TRBV11-2 to TRBJ2-3, with 8 bases aligning to TRBD1. The ends lost 4 bases at V and 3 bases at J; junction bases unmatched: 12. The germline CDR1 and CDR2 sequences are SGHAT and FQNNGV. This CDR3 has 17 amino acids. Here the CDR3 reads CASSSLPQGALTDTQYF. In DNA, the CDR3 is TGTGCCAGCAGCTCCCTACCCCAGGGGGCCCTTACAGATACGCAGTATTTT.

Here the CDR3 reads CASSALAGAYEQYF. CDR3 in DNA: TGTGCCAGCAGCGCCCTAGCGGGAGCTTACGAGCAGTACTTC. The chain is built from TRBV6-1 and TRBJ2-7, with TRBD2 matching 10 bases. Looked up from germline, CDR1 is MNHNS and CDR2 is SASEGT. The CDR3 has 14 amino acids. V was clipped by 6 bases and J by 4 bases; unmatched bases: 6.

V gene TRBV6-5 combines with J gene TRBJ2-7; D perhaps matches TRBD2 (6 bases). The V end was cut by 7 bases, the J end by 4 bases, with 14 bases between. CDR3 length: 13 residues. Per germline, CDR1 MNHEY and CDR2 SVGAGI. In nucleotides, the CDR3 is TGTGCCAGCACTCCGGCGGGAACTTACGAGCAGTACTTC. Translation gives CASTPAGTYEQYF.

The rearrangement links TRBV5-4 to TRBJ1-1; 8 nucleotides align to TRBD1. Trimming took 2 bases from V and 6 from J; bases not matched to a gene: 3. The V gene's germline CDR1 is SGHNT and CDR2 YYREEE (reference sequence). CDR3 length equals 13 residues. The CDR3 sequence is CASSFRTGPEAFF. CDR3 bases: TGTGCCAGCAGCTTTAGGACAGGGCCTGAAGCTTTCTTT.

To note about this clone: Germline and junction disagree at one end, which may indicate a read error. CDR3 loop: CAITETVYYGYTF. As DNA, the CDR3 is TGTGCCATCACTGAGACGGTTTACTATGGCTACACCTTC. The J gene is TRBJ1-2, the V gene TRBV10-3, with no clear D. The CDR3 is 13 residues long. CDR1 and CDR2 (germline): ENHRY, SYGVKD.

The chain carries TRBV7-8 and TRBJ1-1; 7 bases match TRBD1. The germline V gene has CDR1 SGHVS and CDR2 FQNEAQ. The CDR3 sequence is 13 residues long. The V gene end was trimmed by 1 base and the J gene end by 6 bases; junction bases not matched to a gene: 2. The CDR3 bases are TGTGCCAGCAGCTTAGTTCAGGGGGCTGAAGCTTTCTTT. The encoded protein is CASSLVQGAEAFF.

The chain joins TRBV13 to TRBJ1-1; D uncertain. The CDR3 totals 14 residues. Germline V gene sequence: CDR1 PRHDT, CDR2 FYEKMQ (reference sequence). V lost 5 bases and J 1 base, leaving 11 bases between the germline ends. The chain's CDR3 is CASSPLGENTEAFF. CDR3 sequence (DNA): TGTGCCAGCAGCCCGTTGGGAGAGAACACTGAAGCTTTCTTT.

This chain uses TRBV2 with TRBJ2-2; 7 bases fit TRBD1. CDR1 is SNHLY and CDR2 is FYNNEI in the germline V gene. The CDR3 is 15 amino acids. V shed 6 bases, J shed 1 base, and the junction held 5 bases outside the gene matches. The CDR3 reads CASRTGTVNTGELFF. CDR3 in DNA: TGTGCCAGCAGAACCGGGACAGTGAACACCGGGGAGCTGTTTTTT.

This clone was seen a single time. One junction end disagrees with the germline gene, perhaps due to a read error. The J gene is TRBJ2-6, the V gene TRBV7-7; TRBD1 aligns across 7 bases. The CDR3 runs to 16 residues. The V gene's germline CDR1 is SSHAT and CDR2 FNYEAQ (reference sequence). The CDR3, as DNA: TGTGCTAGCAGTCAAGGGACAGTCTCTGGGGCCAACGTCCTGACTTTC. This codes for CASSQGTVSGANVLTF.

The CDR3 region has the DNA TGTGCCAGCCAAAACACACAAAACAGGATTTCAGGCTACACCTTC. It yields the protein CASQNTQNRISGYTF. The chain is built from TRBV5-4 and TRBJ1-2, with D possibly TRBD1 on 5 matching bases. Trimming stripped 7 bases from V and 8 bases from J, with 24 bases between. The CDR3 spans 15 residues. Germline V gene sequence: CDR1 SGHNT, CDR2 YYREEE (reference sequence).

CDR3: CASSLKKLAGGRFGEQFF. DNA for the CDR3: TGTGCCAGCTCACTAAAAAAACTAGCGGGAGGGCGATTTGGTGAGCAGTTCTTC. The V and J genes are TRBV18 and TRBJ2-1; TRBD2 agrees at 13 bases. Trimming removed 4 bases from V and 9 bases from J; junction bases left unmatched: 15. Germline V lookup: CDR1 KGHSH, CDR2 LQKENI. The CDR3 is 18 residues long.

V gene TRBV30 combines with J gene TRBJ1-5, with TRBD1 matching over 8 bases. Germline values: CDR1 GTSNPN, CDR2 SVGIG (reference sequence). The CDR3 runs to 15 residues. V dropped 1 base and J dropped 6; count of bases not matched to a gene: 8. The CDR3 sequence is CAWSALQGARQPQHF. For the CDR3, the DNA is TGTGCCTGGAGTGCACTGCAGGGGGCCCGTCAGCCCCAGCATTTT.

This clone appeared a single time. The chain has TRBV11-2 and TRBJ2-7; 7 positions agree with TRBD2. Germline CDR1 and CDR2: SGHAT and FQNNGV. CDR3 length: 17 residues. Losses at the gene ends were 5 bases for V and 2 bases for J; bases not matched to a gene: 15. The CDR3 region has the DNA TGTGCCAGCAGCCGTTTCCCGCGGGAGACCGCTCCCTACGAGCAGTACTTC. Its translation: CASSRFPRETAPYEQYF.

The chain employs TRBV25-1 and TRBJ2-5; D not resolved. V dropped 5 bases and J dropped 5 bases, with 21 bases sitting between them. Germline V gene data show CDR1 as MGHDK and CDR2 as SYGVNS. The CDR3 is made up of 16 amino acids. The CDR3 DNA sequence: TGTGCCAGCAGTAACAAGTACCGGCTTACCGGGGAGACCCAGTACTTC. It codes for CASSNKYRLTGETQYF.

The CDR3 DNA sequence: TGTGCCAGCAGCTTGGAGGTAGCGATCGTGGTCAATGAGCAGTTCTTC. Amino acid sequence: CASSLEVAIVVNEQFF. The chain joins TRBV5-8 to TRBJ2-1; weak D call: TRBD2 (5 bases). Per germline, CDR1 SGHTS and CDR2 YDEGEE. CDR3 length: 16 amino acids. V dropped 0 bases and J dropped 6 bases, with 16 bases sitting between them.

This chain joins TRBV12-3 or TRBV12-4 and TRBJ2-2; D call uncertain. CDR3 length: 11 residues. The V and J ends lost 6 bases and 6 bases respectively, with 5 bases between them. In DNA form, the CDR3 reads TGTGCCAGCAGGTTCTCCGGGGAGCTGTTTTTT. Translation: CASRFSGELFF.

The rearrangement joins TRBV18 to TRBJ2-7; 9 bases agree with TRBD1. The CDR3 consists of 15 residues. From germline, CDR1 is KGHSH and CDR2 LQKENI. With V trimmed by 2 bases and J by 3 bases, 5 bases remained unmatched. CDR3 residues: CASSPGDRVIYEQYF. The CDR3 DNA follows: TGTGCCAGCTCACCAGGGGACAGGGTCATCTACGAGCAGTACTTC. Supplemented by reference TRBV18 and TRBJ2-7, the full variable domain reads NAGVMQNPRHLVRRRGQEARLRCSPMKGHSHVYWYRQLPEEGLKFMVYLQKENIIDESGMPKERFSAEFPKEGPSILRIQQVVRGDSAAYFCASSPGDRVIYEQYFGPGTRLTVT.